The 32 T cell receptor beta chains presented below share a single source sample, sequenced in a study of blood T cell repertoires in COVID-19. Here immunoSEQ multiplex PCR was the method, and the copy in TCRdb shows in-frame clones only, minus some. Among around 200,000 clones, approximately 90% were seen once, and the ten largest hold less than 0.75%. Sequenced material: peripheral blood. The receptors were sampled from a man between 35 and 55 years old with acute or convalescent COVID-19.

The genes are TRBV12-3 or TRBV12-4 and TRBJ1-2, with unresolved D. This CDR3 has 13 residues. Trimming left V 4 bases short and J 7 bases short, with 13 bases between. DNA of the CDR3: TGTGCCAGCAGTTCTATCACGCGCTCTGGCTACACCTTC. This encodes CASSSITRSGYTF.

Only one count was recorded for this clone. The V and J genes are TRBV18 and TRBJ1-2; 8 positions agree with TRBD1. Germline CDR1 KGHSH, CDR2 LQKENI. The CDR3 is made up of 16 amino acids. The V gene end was trimmed by 2 bases and the J gene end by 4 bases; junction bases not matched to a gene: 9. CDR3 loop: CASSPGQGAPFYGYTF. The CDR3 nucleotides read TGTGCCAGCTCACCAGGACAGGGAGCCCCCTTCTATGGCTACACCTTC. Supplemented by reference TRBV18 and TRBJ1-2, the full variable domain reads NAGVMQNPRHLVRRRGQEARLRCSPMKGHSHVYWYRQLPEEGLKFMVYLQKENIIDESGMPKERFSAEFPKEGPSILRIQQVVRGDSAAYFCASSPGQGAPFYGYTFGSGTRLTVV.

The rearrangement joins TRBV2 to TRBJ2-5, with TRBD2 identical over 11 bases. Germline CDR1 SNHLY, CDR2 FYNNEI. V shed 6 bases and J 0 bases; nucleotides not matched to a gene: 9. CDR3 size: 17 residues. CDR3 residues: CASRDFTSGGNQETQYF. The DNA of the CDR3 is TGTGCCAGCAGGGACTTCACTAGCGGGGGAAACCAAGAGACCCAGTACTTC.

The rearrangement joins TRBV4-2 to TRBJ1-2; no clear D gene. Per the germline V gene, CDR1 is LGHNA and CDR2 is YNFKEQ. The CDR3 totals 13 residues. V was cut by 1 base and J by 3 bases, with 6 bases left in between. CDR3 in amino acids: CASSQAADYGYTF. The CDR3, as DNA: TGTGCCAGCAGCCAAGCGGCGGACTATGGCTACACCTTC.

This chain links TRBV27 with TRBJ2-3, with a weak D call TRBD2 (5 bases). Germline CDR1 is MNHEY and CDR2 is SMNVEV (reference sequence). The CDR3 is 16 amino acids. V was clipped by 1 base and J by 0 bases, with 11 bases between them. The CDR3 DNA reads as TGTGCCAGCAGTTTATGGGCGGGCGGGAGCACAGATACGCAGTATTTT. As protein: CASSLWAGGSTDTQYF.

This clone was detected a few times. The chain employs TRBV7-3 and TRBJ2-5; TRBD2 agrees at 11 bases. CDR3 length: 15 amino acids. The V segment lost 4 bases and the J segment 4 bases; nucleotides outside the gene matches: 5. CDR1 is SGHTA and CDR2 is FQGTGA in the germline V gene. Written as DNA, the CDR3 is TGTGCCAGCAGCTCCATTAGCGGGAGGGCAGAGACCCAGTACTTC. Translating it yields CASSSISGRAETQYF.

This clone occurred a few times. The rearrangement links TRBV5-4 to TRBJ1-2, with TRBD1 identical over 7 bases. The CDR3 extends over 16 amino acids. CDR1 and CDR2 (germline): SGHNT, YYREEE (reference sequence). V lost 1 base and J lost 6; bases outside the gene matches: 12. The CDR3 protein is CASSLTPDRERHGYTF. The CDR3 bases are TGTGCCAGCAGCTTGACACCCGACAGGGAACGACATGGCTACACCTTC.

V gene TRBV7-2 combines with J gene TRBJ1-6, with 8 bases matching TRBD1. The CDR3 totals 15 residues. V shed 2 bases, J shed 10 bases, and the junction held 7 bases outside the gene matches. Germline lookup yields CDR1 SGHTA and CDR2 FQGNSA. CDR3 sequence: CASSLQGAVRSPLHF. The CDR3, as DNA: TGTGCCAGCAGCTTACAGGGGGCAGTAAGATCACCCCTCCACTTT.

V usage is TRBV2 and J usage is TRBJ2-7; 13 bases map to TRBD2. The length of the CDR3 is 16 residues. Germline CDR1 reads SNHLY; CDR2 reads FYNNEI. Losses at the gene ends were 6 bases for V and 4 bases for J; bases not matched to a gene: 9. The CDR3 sequence is CASRAGLAGVEYEQYF. The CDR3, as DNA: TGTGCCAGCAGGGCCGGACTAGCGGGAGTTGAGTACGAGCAGTACTTC.

The V gene is TRBV6-5, the J gene TRBJ1-1; no clear D gene. CDR1 is MNHEY and CDR2 is SVGAGI in the germline V gene. This CDR3 spans 14 amino acids. V shed 4 bases and J shed 2 bases, with 11 bases lying between them. CDR3 nucleotides: TGTGCCAGCAGTTTTTATTCGTCTAACACTGAAGCTTTCTTT. Its translation is CASSFYSSNTEAFF.

The chain is built from TRBV5-6 and TRBJ2-7; TRBD2 is a possible D gene (5 bases). V was trimmed by 2 bases and J by 3 bases, leaving 18 bases between them. The CDR3 loop spans 16 amino acids. Germline-derived CDR1 and CDR2 are SGHDT and YYEEEE. CDR3 sequence reads: CASSFVSAGKDYEQYF. The CDR3 DNA reads as TGTGCCAGCAGCTTCGTTAGCGCGGGCAAAGACTACGAGCAGTACTTC.

V usage is TRBV5-5 and J usage is TRBJ1-2; D might be TRBD1 (6 bases). The CDR3 sequence is 14 residues long. Per the germline V gene, CDR1 is SGHKS and CDR2 is YYEKEE (reference sequence). Trimming left V 4 bases short and J 2 bases short, with 12 bases between. The CDR3 DNA sequence: TGTGCCAGCAGCCCAGGGGTCACGAACTATGGCTACACCTTC. Translation: CASSPGVTNYGYTF.

V usage is TRBV28 and J usage is TRBJ1-1, with TRBD1 matching over 8 bases. Trimming removed 6 bases from V and 1 base from J; junction bases left unmatched: 4. CDR3 length equals 14 residues. Germline loops: CDR1 MDHEN, CDR2 SYDVKM. The CDR3 protein is CASRRQGRNTEAFF. In DNA form, the CDR3 reads TGTGCCAGCAGACGACAGGGGAGGAACACTGAAGCTTTCTTT.

This clone was found many times. The rearrangement joins TRBV10-1 to TRBJ2-5; tentatively, D is TRBD2 (5 bases). Germline values: CDR1 WNHNN, CDR2 SYGVQD (reference sequence). The CDR3 has 12 amino acids. V gave up 6 bases and J gave up 5 bases, with 10 bases separating them. The CDR3 DNA reads TGCGCCAGCAGCCTGTCGGGGGAGACCCAGTACTTC. This gives the protein CASSLSGETQYF.

The CDR3 DNA reads TGTGCCAGCAGCTTTGGGGACAGGGACAATTCACCCCTCCACTTT. Residues: CASSFGDRDNSPLHF. The V call is TRBV13, the J call TRBJ1-6; 9 positions agree with TRBD1. V gave up 3 bases and J gave up 7 bases; unmatched junction bases: 4. Per germline, CDR1 PRHDT and CDR2 FYEKMQ (reference sequence). The length of the CDR3 is 15 residues.

The chain's CDR3 is CASSMGGRGSYEQYF. The CDR3 DNA sequence: TGTGCCAGTAGTATGGGGGGTAGAGGGTCCTACGAGCAGTACTTC. The chain uses TRBV19 and TRBJ2-7, with D perhaps matching TRBD2 (6 bases). With 3 bases removed from V and 1 base from J, the gap between germline ends came to 13 bases. The CDR3 consists of 15 residues. Per the germline V gene, CDR1 is LNHDA and CDR2 is SQIVND (reference sequence). The full variable domain, with the rest looked up from reference TRBV19 and TRBJ2-7, is DGGITQSPKYLFRKEGQNVTLSCEQNLNHDAMYWYRQDPGQGLRLIYYSQIVNDFQKGDIAEGYSVSREKKESFPLTVTSAQKNPTAFYLCASSMGGRGSYEQYFGPGTRLTVT.

The V call is TRBV7-2, the J call TRBJ1-1; 9 bases are a match to TRBD1. The CDR3 consists of 13 residues. Per the germline V gene, CDR1 is SGHTA and CDR2 is FQGNSA. The ends lost 5 bases at V and 4 bases at J; junction bases unmatched: 2. CDR3 loop: CASSDRGFTEAFF. As DNA, the CDR3 is TGTGCCAGCAGCGACAGGGGGTTCACTGAAGCTTTCTTT.

The chain joins TRBV7-8 to TRBJ1-1, with 7 positions matching TRBD1. Germline assignment: CDR1 SGHVS and CDR2 FQNEAQ. CDR3 size: 14 residues. Germline trimming cut 5 bases from V and 0 bases from J; bases unmatched to any gene: 3. This CDR3 reads CASSLTGLNTEAFF. CDR3 DNA: TGTGCCAGCAGCCTGACAGGGCTGAACACTGAAGCTTTCTTT. Full variable domain (remainder filled in from reference TRBV7-8 and TRBJ1-1): GAGVSQSPRYKVAKRGQDVALRCDPISGHVSLFWYQQALGQGPEFLTYFQNEAQLDKSGLPSDRFFAERPEGSVSTLKIQRTQQEDSAVYLCASSLTGLNTEAFFGQGTRLTVV.

The V gene is TRBV5-5, the J gene TRBJ2-5; tentatively, D is TRBD1 (6 bases). Germline loops: CDR1 SGHKS, CDR2 YYEKEE (reference sequence). This CDR3 is 14 amino acids long. Deletions cut 2 bases from V and 3 bases from J, with 11 bases between. The CDR3 DNA reads TGTGCCAGCAGCTTACCTCGACAGGAAGAGACCCAGTACTTC. Translation: CASSLPRQEETQYF.

The chain links TRBV15 to TRBJ2-3; D not resolved. The V end was cut by 0 bases, the J end by 1 base, with 11 bases between. This CDR3 comprises 16 residues. In germline, CDR1 is LNHNV, CDR2 YYDKDF (reference sequence). In nucleotides, the CDR3 is TGTGCCACCAGCAGAGAGATAGTCCCCCGCACAGATACGCAGTATTTT. Encoded protein: CATSREIVPRTDTQYF.

The V gene is TRBV7-2, the J gene TRBJ1-4, with TRBD1 as a possible D gene (5 bases). The CDR3 is 17 residues long. The V gene lost 2 bases and the J gene lost 7 bases, with 20 bases spanning the gap. CDR1 and CDR2 from the germline V gene are SGHTA and FQGNSA. The CDR3 reads CASSLLNPTQGREKLFF. CDR3 DNA: TGTGCCAGCAGCTTACTTAATCCGACCCAGGGTCGTGAAAAACTGTTTTTT.

The J gene is TRBJ2-3, the V gene TRBV24-1; 8 positions agree with TRBD1. Germline CDR1 and CDR2: KGHDR and SFDVKD. There are 17 residues in the CDR3. V dropped 4 bases and J dropped 1; count of bases not matched to a gene: 9. The DNA for the CDR3 is TGTGCCACCAGTGACCCTAACCAGACAGGGGGCACAGATACGCAGTATTTT. Its protein is CATSDPNQTGGTDTQYF.

The V and J genes are TRBV2 and TRBJ2-5; D is possibly TRBD2 (5 bases). The CDR3 is 15 amino acids. Trimming cost V 6 bases and J 5 bases, with 19 bases left between them. Germline CDR1 reads SNHLY; CDR2 reads FYNNEI. The CDR3 is CASRNRNTRGETQYF. DNA for the CDR3: TGTGCCAGCAGAAATAGGAACACAAGAGGGGAGACCCAGTACTTC.

The chain carries TRBV5-1 and TRBJ1-2; D is unresolved. The CDR3 spans 17 residues. Trimming removed 4 bases at V and 0 bases at J, with 19 bases between. Germline loops: CDR1 SGHRS, CDR2 YFSETQ. The CDR3: CASSVDIVGLSNYGYTF. CDR3 bases: TGCGCCAGCAGCGTCGACATAGTAGGCCTTTCTAACTATGGCTACACCTTC. Using reference TRBV5-1 and TRBJ1-2 for the parts outside the CDR3, the full variable domain is KAGVTQTPRYLIKTRGQQVTLSCSPISGHRSVSWYQQTPGQGLQFLFEYFSETQRNKGNFPGRFSGRQFSNSRSEMNVSTLELGDSALYLCASSVDIVGLSNYGYTFGSGTRLTVV.

The CDR3 loop is CASSPVVAGVRDIQYF. The CDR3, as DNA: TGTGCCAGCTCACCCGTGGTAGCGGGGGTCCGAGACATTCAGTACTTC. The chain has TRBV18 and TRBJ2-4; 9 nucleotides match TRBD2. The CDR3 length is 16 residues. Per the germline V gene, CDR1 is KGHSH and CDR2 is LQKENI. With 3 bases clipped from V and 8 bases from J, the junction kept 11 bases outside the gene matches. Using reference TRBV18 and TRBJ2-4 for the parts outside the CDR3, the full variable domain is NAGVMQNPRHLVRRRGQEARLRCSPMKGHSHVYWYRQLPEEGLKFMVYLQKENIIDESGMPKERFSAEFPKEGPSILRIQQVVRGDSAAYFCASSPVVAGVRDIQYFGAGTRLSVL.

The chain combines TRBV27 with TRBJ2-7; 12 nucleotides agree with TRBD1. Looked up from germline, CDR1 is MNHEY and CDR2 is SMNVEV (reference sequence). The CDR3 loop spans 17 amino acids. V trimming: 1 base; J trimming: 7 bases; junction bases outside the gene matches: 11. CDR3 in amino acids: CASSLYVHGTGGLEQYF. The CDR3 DNA reads as TGTGCCAGCAGTTTATATGTCCACGGGACAGGGGGCTTGGAGCAGTACTTC.

The chain combines TRBV30 with TRBJ2-1; 9 nucleotides agree with TRBD2. The ends lost 3 bases at V and 3 bases at J; junction bases unmatched: 3. Germline lookup yields CDR1 GTSNPN and CDR2 SVGIG (reference sequence). CDR3 length: 14 residues. The CDR3 is CAWRTSGDYNEQFF. CDR3 bases: TGTGCCTGGAGGACTAGCGGAGACTACAATGAGCAGTTCTTC.

The chain employs TRBV5-1 and TRBJ1-1, with 7 bases lining up with TRBD1. CDR3 length: 14 residues. With 4 bases clipped from V and 8 bases from J, the junction kept 11 bases outside the gene matches. The V gene's germline CDR1 is SGHRS and CDR2 YFSETQ. The CDR3 loop is CASSIRQGGSEAFF. The CDR3 coding sequence is TGCGCCAGCAGCATCAGACAGGGCGGATCGGAAGCTTTCTTT.

CDR3 DNA: TGTGCCAGCAGCACTACGACAGATTTCGGGACTGAAGCTTTCTTT. It is translated as CASSTTTDFGTEAFF. The J gene is TRBJ1-1, the V gene TRBV7-8; D is possibly TRBD1 (5 bases). CDR3 length equals 15 residues. Trimming removed 5 bases at V and 5 bases at J, with 18 bases between. Looked up from germline, CDR1 is SGHVS and CDR2 is FQNEAQ.

The chain carries TRBV12-3 or TRBV12-4 and TRBJ1-2; TRBD1 aligns across 7 bases. The CDR3 spans 13 residues. After removal of 7 bases from V and 6 bases from J, the junction contained 8 bases not matched to a gene. CDR3 nucleotides: TGTGCCAGCAATCTAGGGGGCGCGGATGGCTACACCTTC. It is translated as CASNLGGADGYTF.

This clone has just a few counts. The limits of the CDR3 on the DNA are not certain, so only TCRdb's listed CDR3 is given. This chain uses TRBV9 with TRBJ2-4; no check of the table's D call, TRBD1, against the DNA was made. Termini included, the CDR3 measures 16 amino acids. Germline V CDR1 and CDR2: SGDLS, YYNGEE. CDR3 sequence: CASSVGHLGTGNIQYF.

The chain recombines TRBV27 with TRBJ1-2; D is ambiguous. The V gene's germline CDR1 is MNHEY and CDR2 SMNVEV (reference sequence). With 5 bases removed from V and 2 bases from J, the gap between germline ends came to 15 bases. The length of the CDR3 is 15 residues. The CDR3 region is CASSPRGPSNYGYTF. In DNA, the CDR3 is TGTGCCAGCAGTCCAAGAGGGCCTTCGAACTATGGCTACACCTTC.